This TCR beta chain comes out of a study of blood T cell repertoires in COVID-19. Overall study: The origin of the acute and convalescent COVID-19 samples was the United States, Italy and Spain. T cells, B-cell-depleted T cells, or PBMCs supplied cDNA or gDNA.

This clone was observed many times. In the same sample, other DNA sequences code for this CDR3. Profiling relied on immunoSEQ multiplex PCR, and the TCRdb table lists in-frame clones only, not all of them. The table lists roughly 100,000 clones, roughly 71% of them singletons, with around 9.4% in the top ten. The sequenced material came from peripheral blood. The sequence derives from a woman over 75 with acute or convalescent COVID-19.

CDR3 sequence (DNA): TGTGCCAGCAGTTTGTTACGGGATCAGCCCCAGCATTTT. Its protein product is CASSLLRDQPQHF. The J gene is TRBJ1-5, the V gene TRBV12-3 or TRBV12-4, with D unresolved. The CDR3 contains 13 residues. V gave up 3 bases and J gave up 5 bases, with 8 bases separating them.